Each of the 14 T cell receptor beta chains below was sequenced from the same sample in a study of T cells expressing NK-cell markers. Each CDR3 protein gets one entry in TCRdb, which reprocessed the 5' RACE reads and gives no DNA. The table lists 550,000 to 600,000 distinct CDR3 sequences. The sequencing input was blood T cells: a sorted CD56 or NKG2C T cell subset, CD4+ or CD8+ T cells, or bulk PBMC T cells (not recorded which). Receptor source: a young man in good health.

The V and J genes are TRBV7-2 and TRBJ2-7; the TRBD1 assignment by TCRdb is unverifiable without DNA. The CDR3 length is 15 residues. Per the germline V gene, CDR1 is SGHTA and CDR2 is FQGNSA. CDR3 sequence: CASSLALGTDYEQYF.

This chain links TRBV12-3 or TRBV12-4 with TRBJ2-1; there is no DNA to check the TCRdb D call of TRBD2. CDR3 length: 19 amino acids. The CDR3 protein is CASSFPEFSGRVYYNEQFF.

The rearrangement uses TRBV15 and TRBJ2-5; there is no DNA to check the TCRdb D call of TRBD2. The CDR3 runs 17 residues. Germline V gene data show CDR1 as LNHNV and CDR2 as YYDKDF (reference sequence). CDR3 region: CATSRDWVAGVMETQYF.

The chain joins TRBV5-1 to TRBJ2-3; the D gene TCRdb calls, TRBD2, cannot be checked with no DNA. The CDR3 extends over 15 amino acids. CDR1 is SGHRS and CDR2 is YFSETQ in the germline V gene. CDR3 sequence reads: CASSFYTSGTDTQYF.

The V gene is TRBV11-1, the J gene TRBJ2-1; the D call of TRBD2 rests on TCRdb alone, since no DNA is present to check it. The germline CDR1 and CDR2 sequences are SGHAT and FQDESV (reference sequence). The CDR3 extends over 20 amino acids. The CDR3 loop reads CASSLKTSGGRLKTYNEQFF. The whole variable domain, filled in from reference TRBV11-1 and TRBJ2-1, reads EAEVAQSPRYKITEKSQAVAFWCDPISGHATLYWYRQILGQGPELLVQFQDESVVDDSQLPKDRFSAERLKGVDSTLKIQPAELGDSAMYLCASSLKTSGGRLKTYNEQFFGPGTRLTVL.

The CDR3 reads CASSLQWDTQYF. The chain couples TRBV5-4 to TRBJ2-3. The CDR3 covers 12 residues. Germline assignment: CDR1 SGHNT and CDR2 YYREEE (reference sequence).

The chain joins TRBV29-1 to TRBJ1-1; there is no DNA to check the TCRdb D call of TRBD1. Germline CDR1 and CDR2: SQVTM and ANQGSEA. This CDR3 is built from 13 residues. The CDR3 sequence is CSVRGGGGTEAFF.

The genes are TRBV12-3 or TRBV12-4 and TRBJ2-1; TCRdb's D gene call, TRBD1, goes unchecked for lack of DNA. The length of the CDR3 is 15 residues. The CDR3: CASTTRGTATREQFF.

The chain uses TRBV12-3 or TRBV12-4 and TRBJ2-3; as DNA is missing, the TRBD2 call by TCRdb cannot be tested. The CDR3 is 15 residues long. The CDR3 sequence: CASSFFTSVTDTQYF.

The chain combines TRBV5-1 with TRBJ2-1; without DNA, the TCRdb call of TRBD1 cannot be checked. This CDR3 contains 13 residues. CDR1 and CDR2 (germline): SGHRS, YFSETQ. CDR3 in amino acids: CASSREGLDEQFF.

The chain carries TRBV7-2 and TRBJ2-1; TCRdb proposes TRBD2, but this gene call is untestable without DNA. Germline V gives CDR1 SGHTA, CDR2 FQGNSA. The CDR3 consists of 14 residues. CDR3: CASSSYSGLGEQFF.

The chain joins TRBV24-1 to TRBJ2-2; without DNA, the TCRdb call of TRBD1 cannot be checked. Per germline, CDR1 KGHDR and CDR2 SFDVKD. The CDR3 sequence is 17 residues long. CDR3 in amino acids: CATRQSGGARDTGELFF.

The chain links TRBV7-8 to TRBJ1-3. The CDR3 contains 15 residues. Germline CDR1 and CDR2: SGHVS and FQNEAQ. The CDR3 reads CASSLNVLSGNTIYF. Filled out from reference TRBV7-8 and TRBJ1-3, the complete variable domain reads GAGVSQSPRYKVAKRGQDVALRCDPISGHVSLFWYQQALGQGPEFLTYFQNEAQLDKSGLPSDRFFAERPEGSVSTLKIQRTQQEDSAVYLCASSLNVLSGNTIYFGEGSWLTVV.

The chain has TRBV5-1 and TRBJ2-2. Germline assignment: CDR1 SGHRS and CDR2 YFSETQ. The CDR3 consists of 19 residues. The CDR3 reads CASSSDPWGGDANTGELFF. The complete variable domain, with remaining parts taken from reference TRBV5-1 and TRBJ2-2, reads KAGVTQTPRYLIKTRGQQVTLSCSPISGHRSVSWYQQTPGQGLQFLFEYFSETQRNKGNFPGRFSGRQFSNSRSEMNVSTLELGDSALYLCASSSDPWGGDANTGELFFGEGSRLTVL.